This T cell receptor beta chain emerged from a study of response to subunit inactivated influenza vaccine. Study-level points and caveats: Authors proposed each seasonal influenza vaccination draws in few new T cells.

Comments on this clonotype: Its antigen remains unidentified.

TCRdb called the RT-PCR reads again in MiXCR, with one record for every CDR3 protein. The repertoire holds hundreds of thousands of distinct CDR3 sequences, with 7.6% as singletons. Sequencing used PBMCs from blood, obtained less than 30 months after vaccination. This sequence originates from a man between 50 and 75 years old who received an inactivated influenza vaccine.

The CDR3: CASSLERVPEQYF. The DNA for the CDR3 is TGCGCCAGCAGCTTGGAAAGGGTGCCCGAGCAGTACTTC. The chain couples TRBV5-1 to TRBJ2-7; D call uncertain. Trimming cost V 0 bases and J 6 bases, with 10 bases left between them. Germline lookup yields CDR1 SGHRS and CDR2 YFSETQ. The CDR3 runs to 13 residues. The full variable domain, completed using reference TRBV5-1 and TRBJ2-7, is KAGVTQTPRYLIKTRGQQVTLSCSPISGHRSVSWYQQTPGQGLQFLFEYFSETQRNKGNFPGRFSGRQFSNSRSEMNVSTLELGDSALYLCASSLERVPEQYFGPGTRLTVT.